The rows below give T cell receptor beta chains drawn from one sample of a study of blood T cell repertoires in COVID-19. Profiled with immunoSEQ multiplex PCR; TCRdb holds only in-frame clones, not every one. The sample shows 200,000 to 250,000 clones, about 79% of them seen only once. Sequenced input: peripheral blood. These receptors all stem from a man aged 50 or older with active or convalescent COVID-19. Each CDR3 is given with its conserved first and last residue. A D gene is named only where the DNA matches it firmly. The size field is filled for only some rows; it gives once, few, many or a size class.

cdr3_aa: CSGSGGTYNEQFF; cdr3_nt: TGCAGCGGTAGCGGGGGAACCTACAATGAGCAGTTCTTC; clone_size: few; j_call: TRBJ2-1; v_call: TRBV29-1; d_call: TRBD2
cdr3_aa: CASSQGVAKVFQETQYF; cdr3_nt: TGTGCCAGCAGCCAGGGGGTAGCGAAGGTTTTCCAAGAGACCCAGTACTTC; clone_size: many; j_call: TRBJ2-5; v_call: TRBV5-5; d_call: TRBD1
cdr3_aa: CASSYGQGGYGYTF; cdr3_nt: TGTGCCAGCAGTTACGGGCAGGGTGGCTATGGCTACACCTTC; clone_size: .; j_call: TRBJ1-2; v_call: TRBV6-5; d_call: .
cdr3_aa: CASSQDPGSHTGELFF; cdr3_nt: TGCGCCAGCAGCCAAGATCCCGGGTCCCACACCGGGGAGCTGTTTTTT; clone_size: .; j_call: TRBJ2-2; v_call: TRBV4-1; d_call: .
cdr3_aa: CASSPHREGLNTEAFF; cdr3_nt: TGTGCCAGCAGCCCCCACCGGGAGGGGCTGAACACTGAAGCTTTCTTT; clone_size: .; j_call: TRBJ1-1; v_call: TRBV3-1/TRBV3-2; d_call: .
cdr3_aa: CASSQGQGLHQPQHF; cdr3_nt: TGTGCCAGCAGTCAGGGACAGGGTTTACATCAGCCCCAGCATTTT; clone_size: .; j_call: TRBJ1-5; v_call: TRBV6-2/TRBV6-3; d_call: TRBD1
cdr3_aa: CASSQDSDKDTEAFF; cdr3_nt: TGCGCCAGCAGCCAAGACAGTGACAAGGACACTGAAGCTTTCTTT; clone_size: .; j_call: TRBJ1-1; v_call: TRBV4-1; d_call: .
cdr3_aa: CASSDDTSAETDTQYF; cdr3_nt: TGTGCCAGCAGCGACGATACTAGCGCCGAAACAGATACGCAGTATTTT; clone_size: .; j_call: TRBJ2-3; v_call: TRBV9; d_call: TRBD2
cdr3_aa: CASSVAGDVGELFF; cdr3_nt: TGTGCCAGCAGTGTAGCGGGAGATGTCGGGGAGCTGTTTTTT; clone_size: .; j_call: TRBJ2-2; v_call: TRBV2; d_call: TRBD2
cdr3_aa: CASADRRINQPQHF; cdr3_nt: TGTGCCAGTGCAGACAGGAGGATCAATCAGCCCCAGCATTTT; clone_size: .; j_call: TRBJ1-5; v_call: TRBV2; d_call: .
cdr3_aa: CASSIQAGSSSGANVLTF; cdr3_nt: TGTGCCAGTAGTATCCAAGCGGGTTCGAGCTCTGGGGCCAACGTCCTGACTTTC; clone_size: .; j_call: TRBJ2-6; v_call: TRBV19; d_call: .
cdr3_aa: CSDRDDYGYTF; cdr3_nt: TGCAGCGACAGGGACGACTATGGCTACACCTTC; clone_size: .; j_call: TRBJ1-2; v_call: TRBV29-1; d_call: .
cdr3_aa: CASSEDRIYGYTF; cdr3_nt: TGTGCCAGCAGTGAAGACAGGATCTATGGCTACACCTTC; clone_size: few; j_call: TRBJ1-2; v_call: TRBV6-1; d_call: .
cdr3_aa: CASSAAAAGGYTF; cdr3_nt: TGTGCCAGCAGCGCCGCGGCCGCGGGGGGCTACACCTTC; clone_size: .; j_call: TRBJ1-2; v_call: TRBV7-2; d_call: .
cdr3_aa: CASSHRETPSGGGYEQYF; cdr3_nt: TGTGCCAGCAGCCACCGTGAGACCCCTTCGGGAGGGGGTTACGAGCAGTACTTC; clone_size: few; j_call: TRBJ2-7; v_call: TRBV2; d_call: TRBD2
cdr3_aa: CASSLESGGAPHEQFF; cdr3_nt: TGCGCCAGCAGCTTGGAGTCCGGCGGGGCTCCCCATGAGCAGTTCTTC; clone_size: .; j_call: TRBJ2-1; v_call: TRBV5-1; d_call: .
cdr3_aa: CASSRIQGAVDTQYF; cdr3_nt: TGTGCCAGTAGTAGGATCCAGGGGGCTGTAGATACGCAGTATTTT; clone_size: once; j_call: TRBJ2-3; v_call: TRBV19; d_call: TRBD1
cdr3_aa: CASSFPLAEHSNEQFF; cdr3_nt: TGTGCCAGCAGCTTCCCACTAGCGGAACATTCCAATGAGCAGTTCTTC; clone_size: .; j_call: TRBJ2-1; v_call: TRBV11-1; d_call: TRBD2
cdr3_aa: CASSPLRRATNTGELFF; cdr3_nt: TGTGCCAGCTCACCTCTTCGGAGGGCGACGAACACCGGGGAGCTGTTTTTT; clone_size: .; j_call: TRBJ2-2; v_call: TRBV18; d_call: .
cdr3_aa: CAWSVRVREKNEQFF; cdr3_nt: TGTGCCTGGAGTGTAAGGGTGCGGGAGAAAAATGAGCAGTTCTTC; clone_size: .; j_call: TRBJ2-1; v_call: TRBV30; d_call: TRBD2
cdr3_aa: CASSAPGSNQPQHF; cdr3_nt: TGTGCCAGCAGTGCCCCAGGGAGCAATCAGCCCCAGCATTTT; clone_size: .; j_call: TRBJ1-5; v_call: TRBV2; d_call: .
cdr3_aa: CASSPSTGEAFF; cdr3_nt: TGTGCCAGCTCACCATCTACAGGTGAAGCTTTCTTT; clone_size: .; j_call: TRBJ1-1; v_call: TRBV18; d_call: .
cdr3_aa: CASSASTGDYGYTF; cdr3_nt: TGTGCCAGCAGCGCTTCTACGGGTGACTATGGCTACACCTTC; clone_size: .; j_call: TRBJ1-2; v_call: TRBV5-6; d_call: .
cdr3_aa: CASSPRVSSYNEQFF; cdr3_nt: TGTGCCAGCAGCCCGAGGGTAAGCTCCTACAATGAGCAGTTCTTC; clone_size: .; j_call: TRBJ2-1; v_call: TRBV11-2; d_call: .
cdr3_aa: CASSLSGGETQYF; cdr3_nt: TGTGCCAGCAGTTTAAGCGGTGGAGAGACCCAGTACTTC; clone_size: once; j_call: TRBJ2-5; v_call: TRBV12-3/TRBV12-4; d_call: .
cdr3_aa: CASSGGLAFSYNEQFF; cdr3_nt: TGTGCCAGCAGCGGGGGACTAGCGTTCTCCTACAATGAGCAGTTCTTC; clone_size: .; j_call: TRBJ2-1; v_call: TRBV5-8; d_call: TRBD2
cdr3_aa: CASSLVGGRGQETQYF; cdr3_nt: TGTGCCAGCAGCTTGGTGGGCGGCAGGGGCCAAGAGACCCAGTACTTC; clone_size: .; j_call: TRBJ2-5; v_call: TRBV5-6; d_call: .
cdr3_aa: CASSVGQGTNEKLFF; cdr3_nt: TGTGCCAGCAGCGTCGGACAGGGAACTAATGAAAAACTGTTTTTT; clone_size: .; j_call: TRBJ1-4; v_call: TRBV7-9; d_call: TRBD1
cdr3_aa: CASSQMGGYGYTF; cdr3_nt: TGTGCCAGCAGCCAAATGGGGGGCTATGGCTACACCTTC; clone_size: .; j_call: TRBJ1-2; v_call: TRBV4-2; d_call: .
cdr3_aa: CASRRTSVYNEQFF; cdr3_nt: TGTGCCAGCAGGCGGACATCCGTCTACAATGAGCAGTTCTTC; clone_size: .; j_call: TRBJ2-1; v_call: TRBV6-5; d_call: .
cdr3_aa: CASSQEETGRETQYF; cdr3_nt: TGCGCCAGCAGCCAAGAAGAGACAGGGCGGGAGACCCAGTACTTC; clone_size: .; j_call: TRBJ2-5; v_call: TRBV4-1; d_call: TRBD1
cdr3_aa: CAGTRQGSYEQYF; cdr3_nt: TGTGCCGGGACCCGACAGGGCTCCTACGAGCAGTACTTC; clone_size: .; j_call: TRBJ2-7; v_call: TRBV28; d_call: TRBD1
cdr3_aa: CASSWGQGTTYEQYF; cdr3_nt: TGTGCCAGCAGTTGGGGACAGGGTACCACCTACGAGCAGTACTTC; clone_size: .; j_call: TRBJ2-7; v_call: TRBV27; d_call: TRBD1
cdr3_aa: CASSLVPRVGETQYF; cdr3_nt: TGTGCCAGCAGCTTGGTTCCCAGGGTGGGGGAGACCCAGTACTTC; clone_size: .; j_call: TRBJ2-5; v_call: TRBV5-4; d_call: .
cdr3_aa: CASSPAGDEKLFF; cdr3_nt: TGTGCCAGCTCACCTGCAGGGGATGAAAAACTGTTTTTT; clone_size: .; j_call: TRBJ1-4; v_call: TRBV18; d_call: .
cdr3_aa: CASSFTTTNTGELFF; cdr3_nt: TGCGCCAGCAGCTTTACTACAACGAACACCGGGGAGCTGTTTTTT; clone_size: few; j_call: TRBJ2-2; v_call: TRBV5-1; d_call: .
cdr3_aa: CASRLRDEQFF; cdr3_nt: TGTGCCAGCAGGCTCCGGGATGAGCAGTTCTTC; clone_size: .; j_call: TRBJ2-1; v_call: TRBV12-3/TRBV12-4; d_call: .
cdr3_aa: CSGRSAAATQYF; cdr3_nt: TGCAGCGGCCGGTCCGCTGCTGCGACCCAGTACTTC; clone_size: .; j_call: TRBJ2-5; v_call: TRBV29-1; d_call: .
cdr3_aa: CASSLAQISSGNTIYF; cdr3_nt: TGTGCCAGCAGCTTAGCACAGATCAGCTCTGGAAACACCATATATTTT; clone_size: .; j_call: TRBJ1-3; v_call: TRBV7-8; d_call: .
cdr3_aa: CASSVAGGPYNEQFF; cdr3_nt: TGTGCCAGCTCAGTAGCGGGAGGGCCCTACAATGAGCAGTTCTTC; clone_size: .; j_call: TRBJ2-1; v_call: TRBV18; d_call: TRBD2
cdr3_aa: CASSNRAGNTEAFF; cdr3_nt: TGTGCCAGCAGTAACAGGGCAGGGAACACTGAAGCTTTCTTT; clone_size: few; j_call: TRBJ1-1; v_call: TRBV6-5; d_call: .
cdr3_aa: CSVAGSYEQYF; cdr3_nt: TGCAGCGTTGCAGGGTCCTACGAGCAGTACTTC; clone_size: once; j_call: TRBJ2-7; v_call: TRBV29-1; d_call: .
cdr3_aa: CASSQDGGAYEQYF; cdr3_nt: TGTGCCAGCAGCCAAGATGGCGGAGCCTACGAGCAGTACTTC; clone_size: .; j_call: TRBJ2-7; v_call: TRBV3-1/TRBV3-2; d_call: .
cdr3_aa: CASSPRTGTANYGYTF; cdr3_nt: TGCGCCAGCAGCCCGCGGACAGGGACGGCTAACTATGGCTACACCTTC; clone_size: few; j_call: TRBJ1-2; v_call: TRBV5-1; d_call: TRBD1
cdr3_aa: CASSHRTSLTGELFF; cdr3_nt: TGTGCCAGCAGCCATCGGACAAGTCTCACCGGGGAGCTGTTTTTT; clone_size: .; j_call: TRBJ2-2; v_call: TRBV28; d_call: .
cdr3_aa: CASSLKAGGSYEQYF; cdr3_nt: TGTGCCAGCAGCTTAAAGGCAGGGGGCTCCTACGAGCAGTACTTC; clone_size: .; j_call: TRBJ2-7; v_call: TRBV7-3; d_call: TRBD1
cdr3_aa: CASSEGLAGTDTQYF; cdr3_nt: TGTGCCAGCAGTGAAGGACTAGCGGGCACAGATACGCAGTATTTT; clone_size: .; j_call: TRBJ2-3; v_call: TRBV2; d_call: TRBD2
cdr3_aa: CASSLAPGTDTQYF; cdr3_nt: TGCGCCAGCAGCTTGGCCCCTGGCACAGATACGCAGTATTTT; clone_size: few; j_call: TRBJ2-3; v_call: TRBV5-1; d_call: .
cdr3_aa: CASSPGGQTQETQYF; cdr3_nt: TGTGCCAGCAGCCCCGGCGGACAGACCCAAGAGACCCAGTACTTC; clone_size: .; j_call: TRBJ2-5; v_call: TRBV11-2; d_call: .
cdr3_aa: CASSERGADNEKLFF; cdr3_nt: TGTGCCAGCAGTGAACGGGGGGCCGACAATGAAAAACTGTTTTTT; clone_size: .; j_call: TRBJ1-4; v_call: TRBV2; d_call: .
cdr3_aa: CASSVGSGHTPYQETQYF; cdr3_nt: TGTGCCAGCAGCGTAGGTAGCGGGCATACTCCGTACCAAGAGACCCAGTACTTC; clone_size: .; j_call: TRBJ2-5; v_call: TRBV9; d_call: TRBD2
cdr3_aa: CASSTGLAGVYEQYF; cdr3_nt: TGTGCCAGCAGCACCGGACTAGCGGGAGTCTACGAGCAGTACTTC; clone_size: few; j_call: TRBJ2-7; v_call: TRBV7-6; d_call: TRBD2